These T cell receptor beta chains were read from a single sample in a study of cytotoxic CD8 clonotypes in ibrutinib-treated CLL. Libraries were prepared by immunoSEQ multiplex PCR; TCRdb keeps only in-frame clonotypes and omits some of them. The sample records around 70,000 clones, around nine tenths being singletons. Sequencing was performed on PBMCs, taken after 12 months of ibrutinib treatment. The receptors were sampled from a human donor with chronic lymphocytic leukemia. CDR3s include the opening cysteine and the closing phenylalanine or tryptophan. D genes are given only for firm matches. A row's size may be missing; if present it is once, few, many or a size class.

V: TRBV7-2; D: TRBD2; size: .; J: TRBJ2-7; DNA: TGTGCCAGCAGCTTAGCGGGGGGGACTAGCGGACGGCAGCAGTACTTC; CDR3: CASSLAGGTSGRQQYF
V: TRBV7-3; D: TRBD2; size: .; J: TRBJ2-7; DNA: TGTGCCAGCAGCTTAAAAGGGGGACTAGGGAGCTACGAGCAGTACTTC; CDR3: CASSLKGGLGSYEQYF
V: TRBV19; D: TRBD1; size: .; J: TRBJ2-2; DNA: TGTGCCAGTAGTATCCCAGGGGGAAGAAGAAACACCGGGGAGCTGTTTTTT; CDR3: CASSIPGGRRNTGELFF
V: TRBV5-6; D: TRBD2; size: .; J: TRBJ2-1; DNA: TGTGCCAGCAGCTTGGATCTAGCGGGAGGACTATCCTACAATGAGCAGTTCTTC; CDR3: CASSLDLAGGLSYNEQFF
V: TRBV5-8; D: .; size: .; J: TRBJ2-1; DNA: TGTGCCAGCAGCGCCCAATTAGGTGAGCAGTTCTTC; CDR3: CASSAQLGEQFF
V: TRBV6-1; D: .; size: .; J: TRBJ2-7; DNA: TGTGCCAGCCAAGATTACGAGCAGTACTTC; CDR3: CASQDYEQYF
V: TRBV7-2; D: .; size: .; J: TRBJ1-3; DNA: TGTGCCAGCAGCTTAGTTTCAGCAGCCTCTGGAAACACCATATATTTT; CDR3: CASSLVSAASGNTIYF
V: TRBV7-9; D: TRBD2; size: .; J: TRBJ2-3; DNA: TGTGCCAGCAGCCATCGGGGAGCGGGAGTACGCGATACGCAGTATTTT; CDR3: CASSHRGAGVRDTQYF
V: TRBV10-2; D: .; size: .; J: TRBJ1-1; DNA: TGCGCCAGCAGTGAGTCGACATGGCAGGCGGGATTTGAGGCTTTCTTT; CDR3: CASSESTWQAGFEAFF
V: TRBV7-9; D: .; size: .; J: TRBJ1-1; DNA: TGTGCCAGCAGGAGCACTGAAGCTTTCTTT; CDR3: CASRSTEAFF
V: TRBV5-1; D: TRBD1; size: .; J: TRBJ1-2; DNA: TGCGCCAGCAGCTTCCAGACAGGGACTGGCTACACCTTC; CDR3: CASSFQTGTGYTF
V: TRBV4-2; D: TRBD2; size: .; J: TRBJ2-7; DNA: TGTGCCAGCAGCCAGTCGAAAACGGGACTAGAAAGAAACGAGCAGTACTTC; CDR3: CASSQSKTGLERNEQYF
V: TRBV7-9; D: .; size: .; J: TRBJ2-7; DNA: TGTGCCAGCAGCTTTTTTACCGGGAGTGGAACCTACGAGCAGTACTTC; CDR3: CASSFFTGSGTYEQYF
V: TRBV6-1; D: .; size: few; J: TRBJ1-5; DNA: TGTGCCAGCAGTTGGGACCGCCAAAATCAGCCCCAGCATTTT; CDR3: CASSWDRQNQPQHF
V: TRBV4-3; D: TRBD1; size: .; J: TRBJ1-2; DNA: TGCGCCAGCAGCCAGACGCACCGAAAACAGGGGATCAACTATGGCTACACCTTC; CDR3: CASSQTHRKQGINYGYTF
V: TRBV28; D: .; size: .; J: TRBJ1-5; DNA: TGTGCCAGCAGACCTCGACATGGGGGATACAATCAGCCCCAGCATTTT; CDR3: CASRPRHGGYNQPQHF
V: TRBV4-1; D: .; size: .; J: TRBJ1-5; DNA: TGCGCCAGCAGCCAATTACCACCCGGGGTGGGGGCCCTCAATCAGCCCCAGCATTTT; CDR3: CASSQLPPGVGALNQPQHF
V: TRBV4-3; D: TRBD2; size: .; J: TRBJ2-7; DNA: TGCGCCAGCAGCCAAGATCTAAGACTAGCGGTTGGGTACGAGCAGTACTTC; CDR3: CASSQDLRLAVGYEQYF
V: TRBV27; D: .; size: .; J: TRBJ1-2; DNA: TGTGCCAGCAGTTTAAACCCCCAGGGAGGAGGCTACACCTTC; CDR3: CASSLNPQGGGYTF
V: TRBV9; D: TRBD2; size: .; J: TRBJ2-1; DNA: TGTGCCAGCAGCTCCGGCGGTAGCGGGAGGGCCACTGAGCAGTTCTTC; CDR3: CASSSGGSGRATEQFF
V: TRBV7-3; D: .; size: once; J: TRBJ2-2; DNA: TGTGCCAGCAGCTTACAACGGCCTAGCGGGACAGGCCCGAACACCGGGGAGCTGTTTTTT; CDR3: CASSLQRPSGTGPNTGELFF
V: TRBV15; D: .; size: .; J: TRBJ2-2; DNA: TGTGCCACCAGCACCCGTAGCCTTAACACCGGGGAGCTGTTTTTT; CDR3: CATSTRSLNTGELFF
V: TRBV29-1; D: TRBD1; size: .; J: TRBJ1-1; DNA: TGCAGCGTATACAGGGGGCGTAGAACTGAAGCTTTCTTT; CDR3: CSVYRGRRTEAFF
V: TRBV5-1; D: TRBD1; size: .; J: TRBJ2-5; DNA: TGCGCCAGCAGCTTGCGATGGGGACAGCAACCGGGGGAGACCCAGTACTTC; CDR3: CASSLRWGQQPGETQYF
V: TRBV2; D: TRBD2; size: .; J: TRBJ2-1; DNA: TGTGCCAGCTCTTTTAGGGGACTAGCGGCCTACAATGAGCAGTTCTTC; CDR3: CASSFRGLAAYNEQFF
V: TRBV7-3; D: .; size: few; J: TRBJ1-4; DNA: TGTGCCAGCAGCACCCTCGGGGGAGCCGGCGAAAAACTGTTTTTT; CDR3: CASSTLGGAGEKLFF
V: TRBV7-7; D: .; size: .; J: TRBJ2-7; DNA: TGTGCTAGCAGCTTAAGCGAGAGCTGCGAGCAGTACTTC; CDR3: CASSLSESCEQYF
V: TRBV27; D: .; size: .; J: TRBJ2-7; DNA: TGTGCCAGCAGTTTTGACACAGGCTACGAGCAGTACTTC; CDR3: CASSFDTGYEQYF
V: TRBV10-3; D: TRBD2; size: .; J: TRBJ2-1; DNA: TGTGCCATCAGTGGATCACTAGCGGGAGACAATGAGCAGTTCTTC; CDR3: CAISGSLAGDNEQFF
V: TRBV6-5; D: .; size: .; J: TRBJ1-1; DNA: TGTGCCAGCAGGAAGGGGCCGCGGGGAGCTTTCTTT; CDR3: CASRKGPRGAFF
V: TRBV5-4; D: .; size: .; J: TRBJ1-2; DNA: TGTGCCAGCAGCCGAGGAACGGGCAACTATGGCTACACCTTC; CDR3: CASSRGTGNYGYTF
V: TRBV5-4; D: .; size: few; J: TRBJ2-3; DNA: TGTGCCAGCAGCTTCAGCAGCGGCACAGATACGCAGTATTTT; CDR3: CASSFSSGTDTQYF
V: TRBV11-3; D: TRBD1; size: once; J: TRBJ1-5; DNA: TGTGCCAGCAGCTTAAGCGGACAGGGGAGCAATCAGCCCCAGCATTTT; CDR3: CASSLSGQGSNQPQHF
V: TRBV19; D: .; size: .; J: TRBJ2-7; DNA: TGTGCCAGTAGTCTAGGGACGGACTACGAGCAGTACTTC; CDR3: CASSLGTDYEQYF
V: TRBV12-5; D: .; size: once; J: TRBJ2-7; DNA: TGTGCTAGTGGCCCTAACCCCCTCTCCGAGCAGTACTTC; CDR3: CASGPNPLSEQYF
V: TRBV30; D: .; size: .; J: TRBJ1-2; DNA: TGTGCCTGGAGTGTCCAACAGGGTGGGGGCTATGGCTACACCTTC; CDR3: CAWSVQQGGGYGYTF
V: TRBV2; D: TRBD2; size: .; J: TRBJ2-1; DNA: TGTGCCAGCAGATTAGAAGGCGGGAGGGTAGGCAATGAGCAGTTCTTC; CDR3: CASRLEGGRVGNEQFF
V: TRBV5-1; D: .; size: .; J: TRBJ1-4; DNA: TGCGCCAGCAGCAGACCGGGACATTCGCCAACTAATGAAAAACTGTTTTTT; CDR3: CASSRPGHSPTNEKLFF
V: TRBV15; D: .; size: .; J: TRBJ1-4; DNA: TGTGCCACCAGCCCGGACAGATACAGTGAAAAACTGTTTTTT; CDR3: CATSPDRYSEKLFF
V: TRBV6-1; D: .; size: .; J: TRBJ2-3; DNA: TGTGCCAGCAGTGAAGTGGGGACGTGGAGTAGCACAGATACGCAGTATTTT; CDR3: CASSEVGTWSSTDTQYF